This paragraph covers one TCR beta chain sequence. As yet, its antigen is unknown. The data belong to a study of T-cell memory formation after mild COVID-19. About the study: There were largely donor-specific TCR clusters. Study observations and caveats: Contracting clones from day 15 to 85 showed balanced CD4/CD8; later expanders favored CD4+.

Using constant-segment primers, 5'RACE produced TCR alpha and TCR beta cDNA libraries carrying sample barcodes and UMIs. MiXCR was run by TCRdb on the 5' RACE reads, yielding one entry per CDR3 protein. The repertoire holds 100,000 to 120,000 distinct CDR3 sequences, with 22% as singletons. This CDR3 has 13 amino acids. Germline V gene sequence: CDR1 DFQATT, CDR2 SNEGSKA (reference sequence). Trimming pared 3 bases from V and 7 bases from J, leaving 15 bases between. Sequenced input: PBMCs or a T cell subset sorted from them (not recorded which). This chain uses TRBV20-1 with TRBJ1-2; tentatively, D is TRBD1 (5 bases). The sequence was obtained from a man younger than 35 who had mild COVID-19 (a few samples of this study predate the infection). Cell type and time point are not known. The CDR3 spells CSARGLTARGYTF. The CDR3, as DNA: TGCAGTGCTAGGGGACTGACCGCTCGTGGCTACACCTTC.